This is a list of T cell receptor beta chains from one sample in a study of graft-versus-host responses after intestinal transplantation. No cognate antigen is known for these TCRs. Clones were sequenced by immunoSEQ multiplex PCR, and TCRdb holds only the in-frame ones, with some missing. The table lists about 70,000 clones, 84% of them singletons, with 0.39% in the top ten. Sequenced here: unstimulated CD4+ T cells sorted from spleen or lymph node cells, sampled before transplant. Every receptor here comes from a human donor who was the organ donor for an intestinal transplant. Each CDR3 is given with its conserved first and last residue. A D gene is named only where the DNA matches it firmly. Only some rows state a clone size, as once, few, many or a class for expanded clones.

CDR3nt: TGTGCCAGCAGCGTCGGGATGGCCAACGTCCTGACTTTC
CDR3aa: CASSVGMANVLTF
abundance: NA
v_gene: TRBV9
len: 13
d_gene: NA
j_gene: TRBJ2-6

CDR3nt: TGCGCCAGCAGCTTGGCGGGACAGAACTATGGCTACACCTTC
CDR3aa: CASSLAGQNYGYTF
abundance: few
v_gene: TRBV5-1
len: 14
d_gene: TRBD1
j_gene: TRBJ1-2

CDR3nt: TGCGCCAGCAGCATACAGGGTGGGGGCACTGAAGCTTTCTTT
CDR3aa: CASSIQGGGTEAFF
abundance: NA
v_gene: TRBV5-1
len: 14
d_gene: NA
j_gene: TRBJ1-1

CDR3nt: TGTGCCAGCAGCTTAGGGCTAGCGGGGGGGCGAGAGACCCAGTACTTC
CDR3aa: CASSLGLAGGRETQYF
abundance: NA
v_gene: TRBV7-2
len: 16
d_gene: TRBD2
j_gene: TRBJ2-5

CDR3nt: TGTGCCAGCAGTTATGGGACAGGAGGTAACTATGGCTACACCTTC
CDR3aa: CASSYGTGGNYGYTF
abundance: NA
v_gene: TRBV5-6
len: 15
d_gene: TRBD1
j_gene: TRBJ1-2

CDR3nt: TGTGCCAGCAGCTTGCAGGGGGTGAATGAGCAGTTCTTC
CDR3aa: CASSLQGVNEQFF
abundance: NA
v_gene: TRBV7-3
len: 13
d_gene: TRBD1
j_gene: TRBJ2-1

CDR3nt: TGTGCCAGCAGCCCCGCGGGGGGCGCGATGACTAATGAAAAACTGTTTTTT
CDR3aa: CASSPAGGAMTNEKLFF
abundance: NA
v_gene: TRBV13
len: 17
d_gene: NA
j_gene: TRBJ1-4

CDR3nt: TGTGCCTGGCGAGCGGGAGGGGGCCGCGGAGCTTTCTTT
CDR3aa: CAWRAGGGRGAFF
abundance: NA
v_gene: TRBV30
len: 13
d_gene: TRBD1
j_gene: TRBJ1-1

CDR3nt: TGTGCCAGCAGTTACTCGACAGGGGGCTTTGAAAAACTGTTTTTT
CDR3aa: CASSYSTGGFEKLFF
abundance: once
v_gene: TRBV6-6
len: 15
d_gene: TRBD1
j_gene: TRBJ1-4

CDR3nt: TGTGCCAGCAGCTCCGCCGGACGACAGTTCACCGGGGAGCTGTTTTTT
CDR3aa: CASSSAGRQFTGELFF
abundance: NA
v_gene: TRBV7-3
len: 16
d_gene: NA
j_gene: TRBJ2-2

CDR3nt: TGCGCCAGCAGCTCGAGGGGGGGGGCACTGAACACTGAAGCTTTCTTT
CDR3aa: CASSSRGGALNTEAFF
abundance: NA
v_gene: TRBV4-1
len: 16
d_gene: NA
j_gene: TRBJ1-1

CDR3nt: TGTGCCAGCAGCTCTAGCACAGATACGCAGTATTTT
CDR3aa: CASSSSTDTQYF
abundance: few
v_gene: TRBV6-6
len: 12
d_gene: NA
j_gene: TRBJ2-3

CDR3nt: TGTGCCAGCAGTTTGGCGGGGGGGCTTGGGGAGCTGTTTTTT
CDR3aa: CASSLAGGLGELFF
abundance: NA
v_gene: TRBV27
len: 14
d_gene: TRBD2
j_gene: TRBJ2-2

CDR3nt: TGTGCCAGCAGTGAAAATCGGGTTACGCAGTATTTT
CDR3aa: CASSENRVTQYF
abundance: once
v_gene: TRBV6-4
len: 12
d_gene: NA
j_gene: TRBJ2-3

CDR3nt: TGTGCCAGCAGCCTCAGGACAGGGGGCTTAGGCTACACCTTC
CDR3aa: CASSLRTGGLGYTF
abundance: NA
v_gene: TRBV13
len: 14
d_gene: TRBD1
j_gene: TRBJ1-2

CDR3nt: TGTGCCAGCAGTGACAGGGGGAACACTGAAGCTTTCTTT
CDR3aa: CASSDRGNTEAFF
abundance: once
v_gene: TRBV6-5
len: 13
d_gene: TRBD1
j_gene: TRBJ1-1

CDR3nt: TGTGCCAGCAGCCTCCGGACAGGGAGCTATGGCTACACCTTC
CDR3aa: CASSLRTGSYGYTF
abundance: NA
v_gene: TRBV7-2
len: 14
d_gene: TRBD1
j_gene: TRBJ1-2

CDR3nt: TGCGCCAGCAGCTCGGGCGACAGGGGGTTTTACAATGAGCAGTTCTTC
CDR3aa: CASSSGDRGFYNEQFF
abundance: NA
v_gene: TRBV5-1
len: 16
d_gene: TRBD1
j_gene: TRBJ2-1

CDR3nt: TGTGCCAGCAGATCTAGAGGCGGGGCGTACAATGAGCAGTTCTTC
CDR3aa: CASRSRGGAYNEQFF
abundance: NA
v_gene: TRBV6-5
len: 15
d_gene: NA
j_gene: TRBJ2-1

CDR3nt: TGTGCCAGCAGAGAACAGGGCCCCTATGGCTACACCTTC
CDR3aa: CASREQGPYGYTF
abundance: NA
v_gene: TRBV6-5
len: 13
d_gene: NA
j_gene: TRBJ1-2

CDR3nt: TGTGCCAGCAGAGAGACCGACAGGGGCCCAGATACGCAGTATTTT
CDR3aa: CASRETDRGPDTQYF
abundance: NA
v_gene: TRBV6-6
len: 15
d_gene: TRBD1
j_gene: TRBJ2-3

CDR3nt: TGCGCCAGCAGCACGGGACTAGCGGGGGACTCCGACGGGCAGTTCTTC
CDR3aa: CASSTGLAGDSDGQFF
abundance: NA
v_gene: TRBV5-1
len: 16
d_gene: TRBD2
j_gene: TRBJ2-1

CDR3nt: TGCGCCAGCAGCGTGGGGGACAGTGCAACTAATGAAAAACTGTTTTTT
CDR3aa: CASSVGDSATNEKLFF
abundance: once
v_gene: TRBV5-1
len: 16
d_gene: TRBD1
j_gene: TRBJ1-4

CDR3nt: TGCAGCTTTCGACTAGCGGGTACAGAGACCCAGTACTTC
CDR3aa: CSFRLAGTETQYF
abundance: NA
v_gene: TRBV29-1
len: 13
d_gene: TRBD2
j_gene: TRBJ2-5

CDR3nt: TGTGCCAGCAGTGGTAGCGACAGGGGAAAGCAGCCCCAGCATTTT
CDR3aa: CASSGSDRGKQPQHF
abundance: NA
v_gene: TRBV6-5
len: 15
d_gene: TRBD1
j_gene: TRBJ1-5

CDR3nt: TGTGCCAGCAGTGACAGGTATAGCAATCAGCCCCAGCATTTT
CDR3aa: CASSDRYSNQPQHF
abundance: NA
v_gene: TRBV2
len: 14
d_gene: NA
j_gene: TRBJ1-5

CDR3nt: TGTGCCAGCAGTAGGACAGTCCCAAACACTGAAGCTTTCTTT
CDR3aa: CASSRTVPNTEAFF
abundance: NA
v_gene: TRBV7-2
len: 14
d_gene: NA
j_gene: TRBJ1-1

CDR3nt: TGTGCCAGCAGTGGGACAGGGAGGAGGGACACTGAAGCTTTCTTT
CDR3aa: CASSGTGRRDTEAFF
abundance: NA
v_gene: TRBV6-1
len: 15
d_gene: TRBD1
j_gene: TRBJ1-1

CDR3nt: TGTGCCAGCAGTGAAGTGGGGACTAACAACGTCCTGACTTTC
CDR3aa: CASSEVGTNNVLTF
abundance: NA
v_gene: TRBV6-5
len: 14
d_gene: TRBD2
j_gene: TRBJ2-6

CDR3nt: TGTGCCAGCAGGGAACCGAGCGGGCCGACCTACAATGAGCAGTTCTTC
CDR3aa: CASREPSGPTYNEQFF
abundance: NA
v_gene: TRBV27
len: 16
d_gene: NA
j_gene: TRBJ2-1

CDR3nt: TGTGCCAGCAGGCGGGGGACAGGGCCAATCGCGGAGACCCAGTACTTC
CDR3aa: CASRRGTGPIAETQYF
abundance: NA
v_gene: TRBV2
len: 16
d_gene: TRBD1
j_gene: TRBJ2-5

CDR3nt: TGCGCCAGCAGCTTGGCGGCTAGCGGGGATCAAGAGACCCAGTACTTC
CDR3aa: CASSLAASGDQETQYF
abundance: once
v_gene: TRBV5-1
len: 16
d_gene: TRBD2
j_gene: TRBJ2-5

CDR3nt: TGTGCCTGGAGTGTACTCGGGAGGGGTGGAGCTTTCTTT
CDR3aa: CAWSVLGRGGAFF
abundance: NA
v_gene: TRBV30
len: 13
d_gene: NA
j_gene: TRBJ1-1

CDR3nt: TGTGCCAGCAGGACCGGGACTAGCATCCATGAGCAGTTCTTC
CDR3aa: CASRTGTSIHEQFF
abundance: NA
v_gene: TRBV2
len: 14
d_gene: TRBD2
j_gene: TRBJ2-1

CDR3nt: TGTGCCAGCAGTAATCAGGGGGTTCAGGAAAAACTGTTTTTT
CDR3aa: CASSNQGVQEKLFF
abundance: NA
v_gene: TRBV2
len: 14
d_gene: TRBD1
j_gene: TRBJ1-4

CDR3nt: TGCGCCAGCAGCCAAGCGGGGGGGTGGTCCGGGGAGCTGTTTTTT
CDR3aa: CASSQAGGWSGELFF
abundance: NA
v_gene: TRBV4-3
len: 15
d_gene: TRBD2
j_gene: TRBJ2-2

CDR3nt: TGTGCCAGTAGCTTAACCTCGGGACTAGCGATGAATGAGCAGTTCTTC
CDR3aa: CASSLTSGLAMNEQFF
abundance: NA
v_gene: TRBV19
len: 16
d_gene: TRBD2
j_gene: TRBJ2-1

CDR3nt: TGCGCCAGCAGCCAAGCTTTAATAGTAGGGACAGGGGCCGGGGAGCTGTTTTTT
CDR3aa: CASSQALIVGTGAGELFF
abundance: NA
v_gene: TRBV4-3
len: 18
d_gene: TRBD1
j_gene: TRBJ2-2

CDR3nt: TGTGCCAGCAGCCCTAAATGGGGCTACACCTTC
CDR3aa: CASSPKWGYTF
abundance: few
v_gene: TRBV28
len: 11
d_gene: NA
j_gene: TRBJ1-2

CDR3nt: TGTGCCAGCAGCCCCGACCACCAGGCAGGGCTGTTTGGAAACACCATATATTTT
CDR3aa: CASSPDHQAGLFGNTIYF
abundance: NA
v_gene: TRBV7-6
len: 18
d_gene: NA
j_gene: TRBJ1-3

CDR3nt: TGTGCCAGCAGTTACGGGACAGTCTCTGGGGCCAACGTCCTGACTTTC
CDR3aa: CASSYGTVSGANVLTF
abundance: NA
v_gene: TRBV6-5
len: 16
d_gene: TRBD1
j_gene: TRBJ2-6

CDR3nt: TGCGCCAGCAGCTTGGCGATCGGGACAGGTGGCACAGATACGCAGTATTTT
CDR3aa: CASSLAIGTGGTDTQYF
abundance: NA
v_gene: TRBV5-1
len: 17
d_gene: TRBD1
j_gene: TRBJ2-3

CDR3nt: TGCAGCGTTCGGACAGGGCATAATTCACCCCTCCACTTT
CDR3aa: CSVRTGHNSPLHF
abundance: NA
v_gene: TRBV29-1
len: 13
d_gene: TRBD1
j_gene: TRBJ1-6

CDR3nt: TGTGCCAGCAGAGCAGGGGGCGAACGACAGCCCCAGCATTTT
CDR3aa: CASRAGGERQPQHF
abundance: NA
v_gene: TRBV7-3
len: 14
d_gene: TRBD1
j_gene: TRBJ1-5

CDR3nt: TGCGCCAGCAGTGAGGGGGGCTTTCAAAATCAGCCCCAGCATTTT
CDR3aa: CASSEGGFQNQPQHF
abundance: NA
v_gene: TRBV10-1
len: 15
d_gene: NA
j_gene: TRBJ1-5

CDR3nt: TGTGCCAGCCTCACAGGGGGAAATTCACCCCTCCACTTT
CDR3aa: CASLTGGNSPLHF
abundance: NA
v_gene: TRBV2
len: 13
d_gene: TRBD1
j_gene: TRBJ1-6

CDR3nt: TGTGCCAGTAAGAGCGGGTATAATTCACCCCTCCACTTT
CDR3aa: CASKSGYNSPLHF
abundance: once
v_gene: TRBV2
len: 13
d_gene: NA
j_gene: TRBJ1-6

CDR3nt: TGCAGCGGTGCGACTAGCGGAGCAGATACGCAGTATTTT
CDR3aa: CSGATSGADTQYF
abundance: NA
v_gene: TRBV29-1
len: 13
d_gene: TRBD2
j_gene: TRBJ2-3

CDR3nt: TGTGCCAGCAAAATCGGGACAGAGATCTCCGAAGCTTTCTTT
CDR3aa: CASKIGTEISEAFF
abundance: NA
v_gene: TRBV2
len: 14
d_gene: TRBD1
j_gene: TRBJ1-1

CDR3nt: TGTGCCAGCAGCCCGGTAGAGGGGGCGCTGAACTATGGCTACACCTTC
CDR3aa: CASSPVEGALNYGYTF
abundance: NA
v_gene: TRBV5-6
len: 16
d_gene: TRBD1
j_gene: TRBJ1-2

CDR3nt: TGTGCCAGCAGTTATCTTACAGGGGAAGCTTTCTTT
CDR3aa: CASSYLTGEAFF
abundance: NA
v_gene: TRBV6-5
len: 12
d_gene: NA
j_gene: TRBJ1-1

CDR3nt: TGTGCCAGCAGCCTCCGTTCAGACCCCGGGACCGGGGAGCTGTTTTTT
CDR3aa: CASSLRSDPGTGELFF
abundance: NA
v_gene: TRBV9
len: 16
d_gene: NA
j_gene: TRBJ2-2

CDR3nt: TGCGCCAGCAGCTTGGCCCAGTGGGGACTAACGAACACTGAAGCTTTCTTT
CDR3aa: CASSLAQWGLTNTEAFF
abundance: NA
v_gene: TRBV5-1
len: 17
d_gene: NA
j_gene: TRBJ1-1

CDR3nt: TGTGCCAGTACCAGCGGACAGGGTAACGCCGGGGAGCTGTTTTTT
CDR3aa: CASTSGQGNAGELFF
abundance: NA
v_gene: TRBV19
len: 15
d_gene: TRBD1
j_gene: TRBJ2-2

CDR3nt: TGTGCCATCATCCGAATACCGGGGGTGTCTCCTCCTAGGGGAGCTGAAGCTTTCTTT
CDR3aa: CAIIRIPGVSPPRGAEAFF
abundance: NA
v_gene: TRBV10-3
len: 19
d_gene: NA
j_gene: TRBJ1-1

CDR3nt: TGTGCCAGCAGTTTAGAGTACACTGAAGCTTTCTTT
CDR3aa: CASSLEYTEAFF
abundance: once
v_gene: TRBV28
len: 12
d_gene: NA
j_gene: TRBJ1-1

CDR3nt: TGCGCCAGCAGCCCGGGGATAGTCAGGGGCAATGAGCAGTTCTTC
CDR3aa: CASSPGIVRGNEQFF
abundance: NA
v_gene: TRBV10-1
len: 15
d_gene: NA
j_gene: TRBJ2-1

CDR3nt: TGTGCCAGCTCACCACCGGGGACGAGGGGAGGAGAGACCCAGTACTTC
CDR3aa: CASSPPGTRGGETQYF
abundance: NA
v_gene: TRBV18
len: 16
d_gene: NA
j_gene: TRBJ2-5

CDR3nt: TGTGCCAGCTCACCACGCGGACAGGGATCGGGATATATCAATTCACCCCTCCACTTT
CDR3aa: CASSPRGQGSGYINSPLHF
abundance: NA
v_gene: TRBV18
len: 19
d_gene: TRBD1
j_gene: TRBJ1-6

CDR3nt: TGTGCCAGCAGTCGGACAGGGAACACCGGGGAGCTGTTTTTT
CDR3aa: CASSRTGNTGELFF
abundance: NA
v_gene: TRBV6-5
len: 14
d_gene: TRBD1
j_gene: TRBJ2-2